These 19 T cell receptor beta chains originate from one sample sequenced in a study of T cells in tuberculosis (dated by TCRdb to the late 2010s). The library came from the immunoSEQ multiplex PCR assay. TCRdb re-hosts the immuneACCESS table, in-frame sequences only. Its copies lack some clones; in the studies checked, an unresolved V gene accounts for under half of them, and the cause for the rest is not known. In all, the sample holds tens of thousands of clones, and 97% of those were seen once. 6.2% of the sample rests with the top ten. Source material: PBMCs. These receptors were taken from a donor between 10 and 35 years old with latent tuberculosis or without tuberculosis infection.

This chain uses TRBV7-2 with TRBJ2-1, with TRBD2 identical over 9 bases. V was pared by 5 bases and J by 7 bases, with 12 bases of the junction left unmatched. CDR1 and CDR2 from the germline V gene are SGHTA and FQGNSA. The CDR3 contains 16 residues. In DNA form, the CDR3 reads TGTGCCAGCAGCATATTAGCGGGAGAGGTTATGAATGAGCAGTTCTTC. It encodes CASSILAGEVMNEQFF.

This sequence joins TRBV9 and TRBJ1-1; D possibly corresponds to TRBD1 (6 bases). This CDR3 is built from 14 residues. Germline-derived CDR1 and CDR2 are SGDLS and YYNGEE. Trimming removed 1 base at V and 5 bases at J, with 12 bases between. Written as DNA, the CDR3 is TGTGCCAGCAGCGTAAGTCCAGGGGAGACTGAAGCTTTCTTT. Translated, it gives CASSVSPGETEAFF.

J is TRBJ2-1 and V is TRBV5-1; D not certain. Trimming took off 0 bases at V and 0 bases at J, with 7 bases between the two ends. The CDR3 covers 15 residues. Looked up from germline, CDR1 is SGHRS and CDR2 is YFSETQ. CDR3 amino acids: CASSLGALSYNEQFF. CDR3 bases: TGCGCCAGCAGCTTGGGCGCGCTCTCCTACAATGAGCAGTTCTTC. The variable domain in full, completed from reference TRBV5-1 and TRBJ2-1, reads KAGVTQTPRYLIKTRGQQVTLSCSPISGHRSVSWYQQTPGQGLQFLFEYFSETQRNKGNFPGRFSGRQFSNSRSEMNVSTLELGDSALYLCASSLGALSYNEQFFGPGTRLTVL.

J is TRBJ2-2 and V is TRBV7-7; tentatively, D is TRBD1 (6 bases). V lost 1 base and J 4 bases, leaving 10 bases between the germline ends. CDR1 and CDR2 (germline): SSHAT, FNYEAQ (reference sequence). This CDR3 contains 15 residues. The CDR3 loop is CASSLGAGATGELFF. CDR3 DNA sequence: TGTGCCAGCAGCTTAGGGGCAGGGGCCACCGGGGAGCTGTTTTTT.

The V gene is TRBV30, the J gene TRBJ2-7; 7 nucleotides agree with TRBD1. V lost 1 base and J lost 9; bases outside the gene matches: 6. This CDR3 spans 12 amino acids. Germline V gene sequence: CDR1 GTSNPN, CDR2 SVGIG (reference sequence). In nucleotides, the CDR3 is TGTGCCTGGAGTGCTCGACAGGGACCGCAGTACTTC. It encodes CAWSARQGPQYF.

A remark on this clone: The CDR3 does not end in the conserved phenylalanine or tryptophan, so this is likely a read error. No DNA is shown, since the ends of the CDR3 on it are uncertain; the CDR3 is the one TCRdb lists. The V call is TRBV21-1, the J call TRBJ1-1; the table gives TRBD1 as D, unverified against the DNA. TRBV21-1 is described as a pseudogene. The CDR3 spans 13 residues, counting both ends. The CDR3 region is CASSKGSDRGLYK.

The J gene is TRBJ2-1, the V gene TRBV5-8; TRBD2 is a possible D gene (6 bases). Germline CDR1 SGHTS, CDR2 YDEGEE. This CDR3 has 15 amino acids. Trimming removed 5 bases from V and 8 bases from J, with 20 bases in between. CDR3 loop: CASRRKLVREDEQFF. DNA of the CDR3: TGTGCCAGCAGGCGGAAGTTGGTCAGGGAGGATGAGCAGTTCTTC. The full variable domain, in which reference TRBV5-8 and TRBJ2-1 provide the parts outside the CDR3, is EAGVTQSPTHLIKTRGQQATLRCSPISGHTSVYWYQQALGLGLQFLLWYDEGEERNRGNFPPRFSGRQFPNYSSELNVNALELEDSALYLCASRRKLVREDEQFFGPGTRLTVL.

The V gene is TRBV18, the J gene TRBJ2-7; unclear D gene. V lost 4 bases and J 0 bases, leaving 10 bases between the germline ends. This CDR3 region has 14 residues. Per the germline V gene, CDR1 is KGHSH and CDR2 is LQKENI. This CDR3 reads CASSQSSSSYEQYF. CDR3 nucleotides: TGTGCCAGCTCACAATCCTCGAGCTCCTACGAGCAGTACTTC.

The chain employs TRBV10-2 and TRBJ1-4; the D gene is possibly TRBD1 (6 bases). This CDR3 comprises 15 residues. The germline V gene encodes CDR1 WSHSY and CDR2 SAAADI. V was trimmed by 3 bases and J by 2 bases, leaving 10 bases between them. The CDR3 nucleotides read TGCGCCAGCAGTGACCCAGGGGCCACTAATGAAAAACTGTTTTTT. Its protein product is CASSDPGATNEKLFF.

V usage is TRBV15 and J usage is TRBJ2-5; D possibly corresponds to TRBD2 (6 bases). The CDR3 consists of 15 residues. The V gene's germline CDR1 is LNHNV and CDR2 YYDKDF (reference sequence). Trimming cost V 2 bases and J 3 bases, with 13 bases left between them. The CDR3 spells CATSRTGLAKETQYF. The CDR3 DNA reads as TGTGCCACCAGCAGAACGGGACTGGCCAAAGAGACCCAGTACTTC.

The gene calls are TRBV4-1 and TRBJ2-1; 7 nucleotides align to TRBD2. V gave up 1 base and J gave up 2 bases; unmatched junction bases: 5. The CDR3 has 16 amino acids. Looked up from germline, CDR1 is MGHRA and CDR2 is YSYEKL. CDR3 region: CASSQGAGTTYNEQFF. The CDR3 nucleotides read TGCGCCAGCAGCCAAGGGGCCGGGACTACCTACAATGAGCAGTTCTTC.

This clone was detected once. J is TRBJ2-3 and V is TRBV30; D is perhaps TRBD2 (6 bases). Germline V gives CDR1 GTSNPN, CDR2 SVGIG (reference sequence). The CDR3 is 14 amino acids. The germline V and J ends were trimmed by 0 bases and 0 bases, with 7 bases remaining between them. The CDR3 region is CAWSVSGSTDTQYF. In DNA form, the CDR3 reads TGTGCCTGGAGTGTCAGCGGGAGCACAGATACGCAGTATTTT. Variable domain in full (rest from reference TRBV30 and TRBJ2-3): SQTIHQWPATLVQPVGSPLSLECTVEGTSNPNLYWYRQAAGRGLQLLFYSVGIGQISSEVPQNLSASRPQDRQFILSSKKLLLSDSGFYLCAWSVSGSTDTQYFGPGTRLTVL.

CDR3 region: CAWSIQGTDTQYF. In DNA form, the CDR3 reads TGTGCCTGGAGCATACAGGGGACAGATACGCAGTATTTT. The V call is TRBV30, the J call TRBJ2-3; TRBD1 matches 7 bases. The germline CDR1 and CDR2 sequences are GTSNPN and SVGIG (reference sequence). J gave up 3 bases and V 3 bases, and 3 bases lay outside the gene matches. The CDR3 contains 13 residues. The entire variable domain, with the rest obtained from reference TRBV30 and TRBJ2-3, is as follows: SQTIHQWPATLVQPVGSPLSLECTVEGTSNPNLYWYRQAAGRGLQLLFYSVGIGQISSEVPQNLSASRPQDRQFILSSKKLLLSDSGFYLCAWSIQGTDTQYFGPGTRLTVL.

The rearrangement joins TRBV11-2 to TRBJ2-7; 7 bases fit TRBD2. Losses at the gene ends were 8 bases for V and 3 bases for J; bases not matched to a gene: 4. Germline lookup yields CDR1 SGHAT and CDR2 FQNNGV. CDR3 length: 12 residues. The CDR3 reads CASEERGYEQYF. DNA of the CDR3: TGTGCCAGCGAGGAGCGGGGCTACGAGCAGTACTTC.

This rearrangement joins TRBV9 to TRBJ2-3; D remains unclear. CDR3 length: 14 residues. Trimming stripped 0 bases from V and 2 bases from J, with 7 bases between. The germline V gene encodes CDR1 SGDLS and CDR2 YYNGEE. CDR3 loop: CASSVVSNTDTQYF. The CDR3 bases are TGTGCCAGCAGCGTAGTGTCCAACACAGATACGCAGTATTTT.

The chain joins TRBV27 to TRBJ2-5, with D tentatively TRBD1 (5 bases). CDR3 length equals 13 residues. Trimming left V 4 bases short and J 7 bases short, with 13 bases between. CDR1 is MNHEY, CDR2 SMNVEV, per germline (reference sequence). The DNA of the CDR3 is TGTGCCAGCAGTTACGTAACAAGGGGGACCCAGTACTTC. This codes for CASSYVTRGTQYF.

This clone has only one observation. The V and J genes are TRBV30 and TRBJ1-1; a weak D match, TRBD1 (6 bases). The CDR3 has 16 residues. Germline CDR1 reads GTSNPN; CDR2 reads SVGIG (reference sequence). With 3 bases removed from V and 1 base from J, the gap between germline ends came to 18 bases. The CDR3 region has the DNA TGTGCCTGGAGACAACACCAGGGGCTTCCGAACACTGAAGCTTTCTTT. Translating gives CAWRQHQGLPNTEAFF.

The chain links TRBV6-1 to TRBJ2-7, with TRBD2 matching 8 bases. The germline V gene encodes CDR1 MNHNS and CDR2 SASEGT. The CDR3 length is 14 residues. J was trimmed by 2 bases and V by 1 base; bases with no gene match: 1. The CDR3 sequence is CASSEVRGAYEQYF. For the CDR3, the DNA is TGTGCCAGCAGTGAAGTGCGGGGGGCCTACGAGCAGTACTTC.

The gene calls are TRBV7-2 and TRBJ2-7; D remains ambiguous. The CDR3 is made up of 13 amino acids. Between the trimmed V and J ends, which lost 0 bases and 3 bases, there was a span of 6 bases. The germline CDR1 and CDR2 sequences are SGHTA and FQGNSA. The CDR3 is CASSLAASYEQYF. The CDR3 DNA reads TGTGCCAGCAGCTTAGCGGCCAGCTACGAGCAGTACTTC.